This entry is about one TCR beta chain. Its antigen is still unknown. No base qualities exist here, and no much larger clone lies one base off it. CD8 naive samples consisted of CD45RO-negative cells that were positively selected for CCR7, yielding a CD45RA+CCR7+ population without TemRA cells. The donors were healthy, HIV-negative adults with no recently reported acute infections or vaccinations. Every donor was a Caucasian adult living in Nashville, Tennessee, USA. Blood was obtained by leukapheresis, after which PBMCs were separated by Ficoll-Histopaque density gradient centrifugation and cryopreserved in liquid nitrogen vapor phase. Analytical flow cytometry was used to check the purity and quantity of each magnetically sorted T cell population. From each sorted fraction, genomic DNA was isolated and quantified by UV absorbance on a Nanodrop 2000c. CDR1 and CDR2, per the germline V gene (reference sequence), are PRHDT and FYEKMQ. A distance of 14 bases separates the germline ends of V and J, which lose 2 bases and 15 bases respectively. The CDR3 holds 12 amino acids from the cysteine to the phenylalanine. CDR3 DNA only is kept here, 36 bases in frame from base 1.

Using the deep immunoSEQ assay, TCR CDR3 regions were amplified from genomic DNA by multiplex PCR. For each cell subset, the extracted genomic DNA was distributed evenly across all wells of several immunoSEQ 96-well plates, and each plate served as one replicate. Each replicate PCR for sorted subsets received about 180 ng genomic DNA, equal to tens of thousands of T cell genomes. The purified libraries were quantified using a Qubit 3.0 fluorometer, sized with a Bioanalyzer 2100, and then quantified again using the KAPA Library Quantification kit. Every immunoSEQ 96-well plate was sequenced on a dedicated single-read 150-cycle Illumina NextSeq 550 flow cell. The study's processing was this. Because only junctional sequences without quality scores were contained in the immunoSEQ output, filtering matching that applied to full-length reads could not be performed. To assign V/J genes and CDR3, sequences were annotated using PyIR, a Python wrapper for IgBLAST v1.9, with IMGT germline references. Any read was removed if the V/J assignment was weak (E-value above 1e-6), the CDR3 was missing, or the read contained stop codons, out-of-frame junctions, or ambiguous translated residues. V3J clonotypes were defined by identical inferred V gene, J gene, and CDR3 amino acid sequence. Percentage overlap between repertoires was computed as shared unique clonotypes divided by the size of the smaller repertoire. Repertoire richness was assessed with RTK rarefaction, the Chao1 estimator, and Recon v2.1 estimates of unobserved clonotypes. Generation probabilities for all TCRbeta clonotypes obtained by the gDNA method from a few donors were computed using OLGA. The table was pulled from immuneACCESS by TCRdb, which kept in-frame rearrangements only. Such tables lose some clones; where checked, under half of the loss comes from unresolved V genes, and the rest has no known cause. The V and J calls and the clone size are those of that table, but D and trimming were determined from the DNA. For this sample there are fewer than 700,000 clones; around 96% appear just once. The leading ten clones occupy approximately 0.11% of the sample.

This specimen comes from a study of shared clonotypes between healthy human individuals (dated by TCRdb to about 2020). Background on the whole study: The cohort comprised two women and a few men aged 18 to 49 years. Leukapheresis yielded between about 0.94 and 8.9 billion PBMCs per donor. Different laboratories and diverse techniques were used to prepare libraries and sequence TCR repertoires, to increase sequencing depth and limit assay-specific biases. For each donor, CD4 naive and CD4 memory were each given three plates, CD8 naive was given two plates, and CD8 memory was given one plate. To estimate repertoire size and how much clonotype sharing occurs between individuals, the study deeply sequenced the blood TCR repertoires of roughly 5 healthy adults. Results the study describes overall, beyond this receptor: When a handful of donors were compared, the shared fraction of clonotypes was 5% to 6.5% for naive CD4, roughly 3.3% for naive CD8, 2.3% for memory CD4, and 0.4% for memory CD8. Sampling was limited to blood, and TCR repertoires in tissue likely differ from TCR repertoires in blood. Compared with non-shared clonotypes, the clonotypes found in all four sorted-subset donors had higher generation probabilities. Estimated clonotype richness was generally larger for naive than for memory subsets. The small number of donors limited the genetic and exposure-history diversity represented. Rarefaction of sorted-subset datasets indicated incomplete sequencing despite the large sequencing depth. Pairwise subsampling indicated that sequencing depth was expected to affect the degree of clonotype sharing among donors.

Recombination linked TRBV13 to TRBJ2-1, with no D gene named confidently. The sample was naive CD8+ T cells sorted from blood. In the paper's terms, the cell subset or site label means: CD45RA+CCR7+. The source is a woman aged 30 to 39 in good health. The CDR3 reads as follows: CASSLKHQRWFF. The nucleotide sequence reads TGTGCCAGCAGCTTAAAACACCAGCGCTGGTTCTTC.